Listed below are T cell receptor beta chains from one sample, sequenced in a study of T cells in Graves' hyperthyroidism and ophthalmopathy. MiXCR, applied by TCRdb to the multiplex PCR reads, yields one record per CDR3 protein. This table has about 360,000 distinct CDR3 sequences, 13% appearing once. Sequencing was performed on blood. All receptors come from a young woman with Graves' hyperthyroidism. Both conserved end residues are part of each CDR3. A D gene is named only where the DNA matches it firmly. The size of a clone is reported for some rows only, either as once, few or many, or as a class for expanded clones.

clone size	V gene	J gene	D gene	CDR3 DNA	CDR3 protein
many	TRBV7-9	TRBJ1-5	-	TGTGCCAGCAGCTGGGACAGCAATCAGCCCCAGCATTTT	CASSWDSNQPQHF
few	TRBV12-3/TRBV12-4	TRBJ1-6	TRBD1	TGTGCCAGCAGTGGGGGTCGGCAGGGGGCTTACTCACCCCTCCACTTT	CASSGGRQGAYSPLHF
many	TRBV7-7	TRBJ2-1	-	TGTGCTAGCAGCCCCGCGGGACTTAGCTCCTACAATGAGCTGTTCTTC	CASSPAGLSSYNELFF
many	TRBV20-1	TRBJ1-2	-	TGCAGTGCTCCGCCGGGGTACTATGGCTACACCTTC	CSAPPGYYGYTF
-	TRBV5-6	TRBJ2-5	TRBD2	TGTGCCAGCAGCAGACCACTAGCGGCGGAAGAGACCCAGTACTTC	CASSRPLAAEETQYF
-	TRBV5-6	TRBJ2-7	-	TGTGCCAGCGGGGTGCTTGGGTCGGGGAGTATCTACGAGCAGTACTTC	CASGVLGSGSIYEQYF
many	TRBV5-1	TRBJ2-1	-	TGCGCCAGCAGCTTGGACCAGGCTTACAATGAGCAGTTCTTC	CASSLDQAYNEQFF
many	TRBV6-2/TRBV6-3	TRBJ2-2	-	TGTGCCAGCAGTTACTCGGCAGGGACCGGGGAGCTGTTTTTT	CASSYSAGTGELFF
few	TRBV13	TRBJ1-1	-	TGTGCCAGCTGGACAGCACACACCACTGAAGCTTTCTTT	CASWTAHTTEAFF
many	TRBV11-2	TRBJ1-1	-	TGTGCCAGCAGCTTAGGTGTGACACTAAAAACTGAAGCTTTCTTT	CASSLGVTLKTEAFF
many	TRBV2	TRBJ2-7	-	TGTGCCAGCAGTATGTCAGCGTTCGAGCAGTACTTC	CASSMSAFEQYF
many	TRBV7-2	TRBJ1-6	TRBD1	TGTGCCAGCAGCTTAACAGGGGGCAGAAATTCACCCCTCCACTTT	CASSLTGGRNSPLHF
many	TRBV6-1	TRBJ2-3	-	TGTGCCAGCAGTGAAAGGGGATGGAGCACAGATACGCAGTATTTT	CASSERGWSTDTQYF
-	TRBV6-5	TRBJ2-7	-	TGTGCCAGCAGTTACTCTCTCGGAGTTACCTACGAGCAGTACTTC	CASSYSLGVTYEQYF
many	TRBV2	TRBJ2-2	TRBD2	TGTGCCAGCAGCCGGACTAGCGGCCTCACCGGGGAGCTGTTTTTT	CASSRTSGLTGELFF
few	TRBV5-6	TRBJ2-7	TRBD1	TGTGCCAGCAGCTTGGACGGGACAGACTACGAGCAGTACTTC	CASSLDGTDYEQYF
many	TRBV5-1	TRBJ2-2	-	TGCGCCAGCATGCAGACAGCGTCCGGGGAGCTGTTTTTT	CASMQTASGELFF
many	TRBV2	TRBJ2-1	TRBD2	TGTGCCAGCAGTGCCGGGACTAGCGGCTACAATGAGCAGTTCTTC	CASSAGTSGYNEQFF
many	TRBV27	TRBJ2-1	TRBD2	TGTGCCAGCTGTACCGGGACTACCTACAATGAGCAGTTCTTC	CASCTGTTYNEQFF
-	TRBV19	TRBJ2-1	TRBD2	TGTGCCAGTAGTGGGACTAGCGGGAGGGTCACCGGCAATGAGCAGTTCTTC	CASSGTSGRVTGNEQFF
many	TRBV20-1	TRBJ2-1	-	TGCAGTGCTAGAGATACAGGTCCCTTCTACAATGAGCAGTTCTTC	CSARDTGPFYNEQFF
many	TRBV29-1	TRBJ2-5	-	TGCAGCGTTGGTAGGACAGTTCAAGAGACCCAGTACTTC	CSVGRTVQETQYF
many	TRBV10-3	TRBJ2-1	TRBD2	TGTGCCATCAGTGAATACGGACTAGCGGGGAAGGATGAGCAGTTCTTC	CAISEYGLAGKDEQFF
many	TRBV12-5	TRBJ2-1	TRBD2	TGTGCTAGTGGTTTGGTCCCTGGGGCTAGCGGCTACAATGAGCAGTTCTTC	CASGLVPGASGYNEQFF
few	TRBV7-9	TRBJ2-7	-	TGTGCCAGCAGCCCCGCCGGACGGATCTACGAGCAGTACTTC	CASSPAGRIYEQYF
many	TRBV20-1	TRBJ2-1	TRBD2	TGCAGTGCTAGAGACGGACTAGCGGGCCCCGATGAGCAGTTCTTC	CSARDGLAGPDEQFF
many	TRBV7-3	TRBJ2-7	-	TGTGCCAGCAGCTCGGCGGGGGCGGACGAGCAGTACTTC	CASSSAGADEQYF
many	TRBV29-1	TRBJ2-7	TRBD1	TGCAGCGTTGGCGGACAGGGACCCGAGCAGTACTTC	CSVGGQGPEQYF